The source of this T cell receptor beta chain is a study of blood T cells in healthy people across ages. Trimming left V 4 bases short and J 2 bases short, with 15 bases between. Per the germline V gene, CDR1 is MNHNS and CDR2 is SASEGT. This CDR3 region has 15 residues. Combining a sample-barcoded 5' primer with a J-beta primer mix, a second PCR ran for roughly 6 to 12 cycles. TCRdb fed the 5' RACE reads into MiXCR, producing one record per CDR3 protein. In the table there are just under 550,000 distinct CDR3 sequences, less than 25% of which are singletons. These data are also associated with another study on T cells of mothers and their children. That paper states: Versus unrelated pairs, overlap was slightly higher in related mother-child pairs, without reaching significance.

The chain has TRBV6-1 and TRBJ2-7; D gene uncertain. Sequencing was carried out using blood. The sequence came from a boy aged 10-17 years in good health. This chain's CDR3 is CASSVDSWTTYEQYF. The CDR3 coding sequence is TGTGCCAGCAGTGTCGATTCTTGGACCACCTACGAGCAGTACTTC.